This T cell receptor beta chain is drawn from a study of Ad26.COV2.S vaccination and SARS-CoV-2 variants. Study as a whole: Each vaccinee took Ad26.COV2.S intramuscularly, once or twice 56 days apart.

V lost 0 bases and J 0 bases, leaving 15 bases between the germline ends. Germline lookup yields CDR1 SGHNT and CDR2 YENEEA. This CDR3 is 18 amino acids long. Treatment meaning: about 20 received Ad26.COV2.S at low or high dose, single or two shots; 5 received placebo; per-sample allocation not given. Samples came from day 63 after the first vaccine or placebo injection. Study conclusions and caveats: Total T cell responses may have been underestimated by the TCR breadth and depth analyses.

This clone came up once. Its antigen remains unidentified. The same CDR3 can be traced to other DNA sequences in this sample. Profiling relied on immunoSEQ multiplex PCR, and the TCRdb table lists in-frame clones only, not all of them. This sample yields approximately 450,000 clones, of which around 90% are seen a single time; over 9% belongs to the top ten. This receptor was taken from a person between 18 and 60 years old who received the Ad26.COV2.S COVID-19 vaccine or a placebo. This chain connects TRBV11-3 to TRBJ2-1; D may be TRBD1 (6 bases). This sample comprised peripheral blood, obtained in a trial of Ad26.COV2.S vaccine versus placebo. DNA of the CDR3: TGTGCCAGCAGCTTAGATCAAGGGGGATCGAGCTCCTACAATGAGCAGTTCTTC. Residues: CASSLDQGGSSSYNEQFF.